These 10 T cell receptor beta chains were sequenced from one sample in a study of graft-versus-host responses after intestinal transplantation. Plating combined some 200,000 CFSE-labeled responder cells with some 200,000 irradiated, violet-dye-labeled stimulator cells. Generated by immunoSEQ multiplex PCR, the TCRdb table keeps only in-frame clones and is missing some. The sample holds tens of thousands of clones, about 33% seen once. The input for sequencing was alloreactive CD8+ T cells from a mixed lymphocyte reaction culture, taken before intestinal transplant. The subset here: CFSE-low proliferating T cells sorted from approximately six-day pre-transplant mixed lymphocyte reaction (GvH or HvG direction). These receptor sequences come from a human patient who received an intestinal transplant.

This clone came up a few times. The CDR3 nucleotides read TGTGCCAGCAGTTACGGGCTAGCGGGAGGGTGGGAGCAGTTCTTC. This translates into CASSYGLAGGWEQFF. The chain links TRBV6-5 to TRBJ2-1, with 12 bases lining up with TRBD2. V shed 2 bases, J shed 10 bases, and the junction held 6 bases outside the gene matches. Germline-derived CDR1 and CDR2 are MNHEY and SVGAGI. CDR3 length: 15 residues.

This clone rates as medium-sized (0.01 to 0.1%). This sample also contains other DNA sequences that code for the same CDR3. The chain employs TRBV5-6 and TRBJ2-7; D unresolved. The CDR3 contains 11 residues. V was cut by 0 bases and J by 6 bases, with 4 bases left in between. Germline V gene sequence: CDR1 SGHDT, CDR2 YYEEEE. CDR3 DNA sequence: TGTGCCAGCAGCTTGGGGGGCGAGCAGTACTTC. Its protein is CASSLGGEQYF.

This CDR3 is CASSDGGGGYEQYF. Written as DNA, the CDR3 is TGTGCCAGCAGTGACGGGGGGGGAGGATACGAGCAGTACTTC. J is TRBJ2-7 and V is TRBV6-5; 8 positions match TRBD2. Germline CDR1 MNHEY, CDR2 SVGAGI. This CDR3 contains 14 residues. Losses at the gene ends were 5 bases for V and 4 bases for J; bases not matched to a gene: 7.

This clone was seen a handful of times. The rearrangement uses TRBV27 and TRBJ2-7; possible D gene TRBD1, 6 bases. The germline V and J ends were trimmed by 8 bases and 2 bases, with 22 bases remaining between them. CDR1 is MNHEY, CDR2 SMNVEV, per germline (reference sequence). This CDR3 has 16 residues. This chain's CDR3 is CASGAGLTGFTYEQYF. CDR3 sequence (DNA): TGTGCCAGCGGCGCCGGACTGACAGGATTTACCTACGAGCAGTACTTC.

The chain couples TRBV6-5 to TRBJ1-2, with D perhaps TRBD1 (5 bases). The V gene lost 2 bases and the J gene lost 8 bases, with 12 bases spanning the gap. The CDR3 sequence is 13 residues long. Germline loops: CDR1 MNHEY, CDR2 SVGAGI. The CDR3 sequence: CASSYGAGSGYTF. For the CDR3, the DNA is TGTGCCAGCAGTTACGGGGCAGGGTCCGGCTACACCTTC.

This clone was seen a handful of times. This chain uses TRBV2 with TRBJ2-6; D not resolved. There are 15 residues in the CDR3. The V end lost 3 bases, the J end lost 0 bases, and 6 bases lay between the germline ends. Germline V gives CDR1 SNHLY, CDR2 FYNNEI. The CDR3 DNA is TGTGCCAGCAGTGATCCCCCCTCTGGGGCCAACGTCCTGACTTTC. Encoded protein: CASSDPPSGANVLTF.

This clone turned up a few times. The chain employs TRBV29-1 and TRBJ1-1; D remains ambiguous. V dropped 5 bases and J dropped 1 base, with 8 bases sitting between them. Looked up from germline, CDR1 is SQVTM and CDR2 is ANQGSEA. The CDR3 extends over 12 amino acids. The DNA of the CDR3 is TGCAGCGTTATGACCGGGAACACTGAAGCTTTCTTT. Amino acids: CSVMTGNTEAFF.

This clone occurred once. This chain uses TRBV2 with TRBJ1-5; D gene ambiguous. The CDR3 is 15 amino acids. CDR1 is SNHLY and CDR2 is FYNNEI in the germline V gene. V was cut by 0 bases and J by 3 bases, with 9 bases left in between. The CDR3 spells CASSEAEDPNQPQHF. CDR3 coding DNA: TGTGCCAGCAGTGAAGCTGAGGACCCCAATCAGCCCCAGCATTTT.

The rearrangement uses TRBV7-9 and TRBJ1-2, with a tentative D call TRBD1 (6 bases). The CDR3 is 15 residues long. Trimming cost V 0 bases and J 4 bases, with 12 bases left between them. Germline V gene data show CDR1 as SEHNR and CDR2 as FQNEAQ (reference sequence). The CDR3 nucleotides read TGTGCCAGCAGCTTAGCAGTTGGACAGCCCTATGGCTACACCTTC. Translating it yields CASSLAVGQPYGYTF.

Judged by abundance, this clone is medium-sized (0.01 to 0.1%). The chain combines TRBV27 with TRBJ1-2; the D gene is possibly TRBD1 (5 bases). The germline V gene encodes CDR1 MNHEY and CDR2 SMNVEV (reference sequence). This CDR3 has 14 amino acids. With 6 bases removed from V and 4 bases from J, the gap between germline ends came to 15 bases. CDR3 protein: CASSSPRDSYGYTF. The CDR3 DNA sequence: TGTGCCAGCAGCTCGCCCCGTGACAGCTATGGCTACACCTTC.